The 10 T cell receptor beta chains listed next were all sequenced from one sample in a study of blood T cell repertoires in COVID-19 (dated by TCRdb to 2019 to 2021). Receptor amplification or capture employed the immunoSEQ multiplex PCR assay. TCRdb took this table from immuneACCESS and kept in-frame rearrangements with V and J called. Such tables lack part of the clones; where checked against another copy, unresolved V genes explain under half of the gap, and the rest is unexplained. Across this sample there are tens of thousands of clones, with approximately 80% seen only once. The ten largest account for about a fifth of the sample. Input material: peripheral blood. The receptor set was obtained from a man aged 25-45 years with COVID-19, enrolled during active disease.

CDR3 residues: CASSFPISTGGELGDTQYF. The CDR3 coding sequence is TGTGCCAGCAGTTTCCCCATATCGACAGGGGGCGAATTAGGAGATACGCAGTATTTT. J is TRBJ2-3 and V is TRBV28; 10 bases map to TRBD1. CDR3 length: 19 amino acids. Germline lookup yields CDR1 MDHEN and CDR2 SYDVKM. The J segment lost 5 bases and the V segment lost 3 bases, leaving 17 bases of the junction unmatched.

Only a few counts were recorded for this clone. The V and J genes are TRBV4-1 and TRBJ1-6; 7 nucleotides agree with TRBD1. V was clipped by 1 base and J by 6 bases; unmatched bases: 9. CDR3 size: 17 residues. Germline lookup yields CDR1 MGHRA and CDR2 YSYEKL. The CDR3: CASSQALGQSLNSPLHF. The CDR3 nucleotides read TGCGCCAGCAGCCAAGCCCTGGGACAGAGTCTTAATTCACCCCTCCACTTT.

This chain joins TRBV28 and TRBJ1-1; TRBD1 is a possible D gene (5 bases). CDR1 and CDR2 (germline): MDHEN, SYDVKM. This CDR3 spans 14 amino acids. The V end lost 7 bases, the J end lost 1 base, and 13 bases lay between the germline ends. The CDR3 bases are TGTGCCAGCAAGTGGGACGGGGGGAACACTGAAGCTTTCTTT. Amino acids: CASKWDGGNTEAFF.

The rearrangement joins TRBV28 to TRBJ2-2, with 10 bases aligning to TRBD2. The CDR3 totals 14 residues. Germline-derived CDR1 and CDR2 are MDHEN and SYDVKM. The J segment lost 3 bases and the V segment lost 7 bases, leaving 2 bases of the junction unmatched. For the CDR3, the DNA is TGTGCCAGCAAGCGGGAGGGTCACACCGGGGAGCTGTTTTTT. Translation gives CASKREGHTGELFF. Complete variable domain (other parts from reference TRBV28 and TRBJ2-2): DVKVTQSSRYLVKRTGEKVFLECVQDMDHENMFWYRQDPGLGLRLIYFSYDVKMKEKGDIPEGYSVSREKKERFSLILESASTNQTSMYLCASKREGHTGELFFGEGSRLTVL.

This clone was observed a single time. The rearrangement joins TRBV6-5 to TRBJ2-7, with 7 bases lining up with TRBD1. Germline loops: CDR1 MNHEY, CDR2 SVGAGI. This CDR3 comprises 14 residues. Trimming at V came to 8 bases and at J to 1 base, leaving 8 bases not matched to a gene. The CDR3 DNA is TGTGCCAGCCTAAAGGGGGACAGTTCCTACGAGCAGTACTTC. Translated: CASLKGDSSYEQYF.

This clone was seen only a few times. V is TRBV11-2 and J is TRBJ1-2, with D perhaps TRBD1 (6 bases). Trimming shortened V by 5 bases and J by 2 bases, and 9 bases separated the two germline ends. Looked up from germline, CDR1 is SGHAT and CDR2 is FQNNGV. CDR3 length: 13 residues. CDR3 DNA: TGTGCCAGCAGCCCCCAGGGGAACTATGGCTACACCTTC. It translates to CASSPQGNYGYTF.

The V gene is TRBV4-1, the J gene TRBJ2-1, with 9 bases fitting TRBD2. Germline V gene data show CDR1 as MGHRA and CDR2 as YSYEKL. The V gene end was trimmed by 1 base and the J gene end by 14 bases; junction bases not matched to a gene: 12. The CDR3 length is 15 residues. The CDR3 loop reads CASSQVWVAGERKFF. The DNA of the CDR3 is TGCGCCAGCAGCCAAGTATGGGTAGCGGGGGAGCGAAAGTTCTTC.

The chain employs TRBV7-2 and TRBJ1-1; D gene unclear. Looked up from germline, CDR1 is SGHTA and CDR2 is FQGNSA. V lost 5 bases and J lost 0, with 10 bases in between. This CDR3 is built from 14 residues. Here the CDR3 reads CASSHGLLNTEAFF. The CDR3 DNA reads TGTGCCAGCAGCCACGGACTCTTGAACACTGAAGCTTTCTTT.

The chain recombines TRBV11-1 with TRBJ1-1, with D uncertain. Trimming left V 3 bases short and J 1 base short, with 9 bases between. CDR1 is SGHAT, CDR2 FQDESV, per germline (reference sequence). This CDR3 is built from 14 residues. CDR3 DNA sequence: TGTGCCAGCAGCTTGGAGGGCGGGAACACTGAAGCTTTCTTT. Protein sequence: CASSLEGGNTEAFF.

This rearrangement joins TRBV11-1 to TRBJ1-1, with 8 bases aligning to TRBD1. Germline V gene data show CDR1 as SGHAT and CDR2 as FQDESV (reference sequence). Trimming cost V 5 bases and J 3 bases; bases outside gene matches: 8. CDR3 length: 15 amino acids. The CDR3 region has the DNA TGTGCCAGCAGCCAGCAGGGGGCGCCCGACACTGAAGCTTTCTTT. This sequence encodes CASSQQGAPDTEAFF. Full variable domain (rest looked up from reference TRBV11-1 and TRBJ1-1): EAEVAQSPRYKITEKSQAVAFWCDPISGHATLYWYRQILGQGPELLVQFQDESVVDDSQLPKDRFSAERLKGVDSTLKIQPAELGDSAMYLCASSQQGAPDTEAFFGQGTRLTVV.